The 29 T cell receptor beta chains below were found in one sample sequenced in a study of response to subunit inactivated influenza vaccine. TCRdb analysed the RT-PCR reads with MiXCR anew, one entry per CDR3 protein. This sample carries 500,000 to 550,000 distinct CDR3 sequences, around 21% of them seen once, and the ten largest clones take about 3%. This sample was shared with a second study, whose subject was T cells expressing NK-cell markers. From that second work: TCR beta cDNA was generated via 5'RACE template switching incorporating UMIs.

Sequences were derived from CD4+ T cells sorted from PBMCs, sampled roughly 13 days after vaccination. The receptor source for this set is a man aged 45 to 65 who received an inactivated influenza vaccine.

The chain carries TRBV6-5 and TRBJ1-5; D unclear. The germline CDR1 and CDR2 sequences are MNHEY and SVGAGI. The CDR3 totals 13 residues. The ends were cut back, 0 bases at V and 5 bases at J, with 5 bases in the middle. The CDR3 DNA is TGTGCCAGCAGTTACTCGTGGGATCAGCCCCAGCATTTT. Its translation is CASSYSWDQPQHF.

This clonotype was counted a few times. The junction departs from germline at one end; a sequencing error may be responsible. The genes are TRBV27 and TRBJ2-1; 7 nucleotides align to TRBD2. Germline CDR1 and CDR2: MNHEY and SMNVEV (reference sequence). This CDR3 region has 14 residues. The CDR3 is CASSSALAYSEQFF. CDR3 bases: TGTGCCAGCAGTTCTGCACTAGCGTACAGTGAGCAGTTCTTC.

The genes are TRBV4-3 and TRBJ2-2; 8 bases match TRBD2. Germline CDR1 reads LGHNA; CDR2 reads YSLEER. V was clipped by 6 bases and J by 0 bases; unmatched bases: 6. The CDR3 runs to 16 residues. The CDR3, as DNA: TGCGCCAGCAGTTATAGCGGGGCACCGAACACCGGGGAGCTGTTTTTT. Amino acids: CASSYSGAPNTGELFF.

This clonotype came up a few times. The genes are TRBV6-2 or TRBV6-3 and TRBJ2-1; D assignment may be TRBD1 or TRBD2 (5 bases each). The germline V and J ends were trimmed by 0 bases and 10 bases, with 13 bases remaining between them. Germline CDR1 is MNHEY and CDR2 is SVGEGT. The CDR3 is 14 amino acids. CDR3 nucleotides: TGTGCCAGCAGTTACTCAGGGACCCATAGGGAGCAGTTCTTC. Translation: CASSYSGTHREQFF.

V and J are TRBV6-5 and TRBJ2-7; D possibly corresponds to TRBD2 (5 bases). Germline-derived CDR1 and CDR2 are MNHEY and SVGAGI. The CDR3 sequence is 14 residues long. V dropped 2 bases and J dropped 2 bases, with 10 bases sitting between them. As DNA, the CDR3 is TGTGCCAGCAGTTACGGGCGGGCGGCCTACGAGCAGTACTTC. It is translated as CASSYGRAAYEQYF.

V gene TRBV11-2 combines with J gene TRBJ2-2; no reliable D call. Trimming left V 4 bases short and J 6 bases short, with 6 bases between. This CDR3 region has 12 residues. Germline values: CDR1 SGHAT, CDR2 FQNNGV. As DNA, the CDR3 is TGTGCCAGCAGCTCCCCGGCCGGGGAGCTGTTTTTT. Translation gives CASSSPAGELFF. The entire variable domain, with the rest obtained from reference TRBV11-2 and TRBJ2-2, is as follows: EAGVAQSPRYKIIEKRQSVAFWCNPISGHATLYWYQQILGQGPKLLIQFQNNGVVDDSQLPKDRFSAERLKGVDSTLKIQPAKLEDSAVYLCASSSPAGELFFGEGSRLTVL.

This clonotype has just a few counts. V and J are TRBV7-2 and TRBJ1-6; no reliable D call. The length of the CDR3 is 15 residues. CDR1 is SGHTA, CDR2 FQGNSA, per germline. V lost 0 bases, J lost 12 bases, and 15 bases lay in between. The CDR3 sequence is CASSLARLDLGPLHF. The DNA for the CDR3 is TGTGCCAGCAGCTTAGCGAGGCTGGATTTGGGACCCCTCCACTTT.

V gene TRBV2 combines with J gene TRBJ2-2; 10 bases match TRBD2. In germline, CDR1 is SNHLY, CDR2 FYNNEI. V lost 6 bases and J lost 4; bases outside the gene matches: 5. The CDR3 sequence is 15 residues long. CDR3 protein: CASSPSGRSTGELFF. CDR3 nucleotides: TGTGCCAGCAGCCCTAGCGGGAGAAGCACCGGGGAGCTGTTTTTT.

This clonotype has just a few counts. The rearrangement joins TRBV6-5 to TRBJ1-5, with D unclear. CDR1 and CDR2 (germline): MNHEY, SVGAGI. V lost 4 bases, J lost 1 base, and 11 bases lay in between. This CDR3 contains 15 residues. The CDR3 DNA is TGTGCCAGCAGTTCCGCGTACCAGAGCAATCAGCCCCAGCATTTT. It translates to CASSSAYQSNQPQHF.

In its sample, this clonotype was seen a few times. This chain uses TRBV4-3 with TRBJ2-7, with 12 nucleotides matching TRBD2. Germline CDR1 reads LGHNA; CDR2 reads YSLEER. The V and J ends lost 0 bases and 5 bases, in that order; junction bases with no gene match: 8. The CDR3 consists of 17 residues. The CDR3 protein is CASSQEPSGRAVNEQYF. The CDR3 DNA sequence: TGCGCCAGCAGCCAAGAACCTAGCGGGAGGGCCGTGAACGAGCAGTACTTC.

This clonotype was counted at least ten times. V gene TRBV4-3 combines with J gene TRBJ1-6; D is unresolved. The CDR3 runs 16 residues. The germline V gene has CDR1 LGHNA and CDR2 YSLEER. V was pared by 0 bases and J by 2 bases, with 8 bases between. The CDR3 loop reads CASSQEWEPYNSPLHF. CDR3 nucleotide sequence: TGCGCCAGCAGCCAAGAATGGGAACCCTATAATTCACCCCTCCACTTT.

The chain carries TRBV5-1 and TRBJ2-5; D is possibly TRBD1 (5 bases). This CDR3 region has 15 residues. Trimming left V 4 bases short and J 4 bases short, with 17 bases between. Looked up from germline, CDR1 is SGHRS and CDR2 is YFSETQ. In DNA form, the CDR3 reads TGCGCCAGCAGCCTATTAAGCCCGCAGGGAGAGACCCAGTACTTC. Residues: CASSLLSPQGETQYF. The entire variable domain, with the rest obtained from reference TRBV5-1 and TRBJ2-5, is as follows: KAGVTQTPRYLIKTRGQQVTLSCSPISGHRSVSWYQQTPGQGLQFLFEYFSETQRNKGNFPGRFSGRQFSNSRSEMNVSTLELGDSALYLCASSLLSPQGETQYFGPGTRLLVL.

The chain combines TRBV5-1 with TRBJ1-2, with unresolved D. Trimming stripped 4 bases from V and 1 base from J, with 14 bases between. The CDR3 sequence is 15 residues long. Germline V gene lookup returns CDR1 SGHRS and CDR2 YFSETQ. The DNA of the CDR3 is TGCGCCAGCAGCACCAGTCCGACGGTTAACTATGGCTACACCTTC. Translating it yields CASSTSPTVNYGYTF.

This clonotype was seen more than once but under ten times. The V gene is TRBV7-2, the J gene TRBJ1-5; no clear D gene. This CDR3 comprises 15 residues. Trimming left V 5 bases short and J 5 bases short, with 16 bases between. Germline V gene data show CDR1 as SGHTA and CDR2 as FQGNSA. CDR3 residues: CASSGNWGGDQPQHF. The CDR3 DNA is TGTGCCAGCAGCGGTAACTGGGGAGGTGATCAGCCCCAGCATTTT.

In this sample, this clonotype turned up a few times. V and J are TRBV28 and TRBJ2-1; the D is unclear. The germline V gene has CDR1 MDHEN and CDR2 SYDVKM. The CDR3 is 13 residues long. Trimming shortened V by 6 bases and J by 4 bases, and 10 bases separated the two germline ends. CDR3: CASRGGSYNEQFF. For the CDR3, the DNA is TGTGCCAGCAGAGGCGGATCTTACAATGAGCAGTTCTTC.

This chain uses TRBV3-1 with TRBJ1-4; D is unresolved. Trimming left V 4 bases short and J 6 bases short, with 9 bases between. From germline, CDR1 is LGHDT and CDR2 YNNKEL (reference sequence). The CDR3 is 13 amino acids. In DNA, the CDR3 is TGTGCCAGCAGCCCCAGATCGGATGAAAAACTGTTTTTT. This translates into CASSPRSDEKLFF.

This clonotype was seen only a few times. V gene TRBV7-9 combines with J gene TRBJ2-1; D not resolved. Per germline, CDR1 SEHNR and CDR2 FQNEAQ (reference sequence). Trimming removed 5 bases at V and 0 bases at J, with 14 bases between. The CDR3 covers 16 residues. CDR3 amino acids: CASSTTRPRSYNEQFF. The CDR3 nucleotides are TGTGCCAGCAGCACAACGAGGCCACGCTCCTACAATGAGCAGTTCTTC.

This clonotype was detected a few times. The rearrangement joins TRBV5-1 to TRBJ2-7; 9 nucleotides match TRBD1. Trimming took 4 bases from V and 1 from J; bases not matched to a gene: 6. Germline V gene sequence: CDR1 SGHRS, CDR2 YFSETQ. The CDR3 has 15 amino acids. CDR3 bases: TGCGCCAGCAGCAGGGGACAGGGAGCATCCTACGAGCAGTACTTC. Its protein product is CASSRGQGASYEQYF.

This clonotype was counted a few times. V gene TRBV15 combines with J gene TRBJ1-3; 8 bases are shared with TRBD1. The germline CDR1 and CDR2 sequences are LNHNV and YYDKDF (reference sequence). This CDR3 region has 15 residues. V shed 4 bases and J 0 bases; nucleotides not matched to a gene: 2. The CDR3 bases are TGTGCCACCAGCACAGACAGGGGCTCTGGAAACACCATATATTTT. Its protein product is CATSTDRGSGNTIYF.

This clonotype turned up a few times. V gene TRBV9 combines with J gene TRBJ1-3, with no clear D. Germline values: CDR1 SGDLS, CDR2 YYNGEE. CDR3 length: 15 amino acids. V lost 0 bases and J 2 bases, leaving 9 bases between the germline ends. CDR3 DNA sequence: TGTGCCAGCAGCGTAGGTGGGAACGCTGGAAACACCATATATTTT. It translates to CASSVGGNAGNTIYF.

J is TRBJ2-3 and V is TRBV28; tentatively, D is TRBD1 (5 bases). V was pared by 6 bases and J by 0 bases, with 10 bases between. The CDR3 has 14 amino acids. CDR1 is MDHEN and CDR2 is SYDVKM in the germline V gene. CDR3 loop: CASSGHPSTDTQYF. In DNA, the CDR3 is TGTGCCAGCAGCGGACACCCTAGCACAGATACGCAGTATTTT.

This clonotype was counted between two and nine times. This chain joins TRBV2 and TRBJ2-1; no reliable D call. Germline V gene sequence: CDR1 SNHLY, CDR2 FYNNEI. Trimming cost V 6 bases and J 10 bases, with 16 bases left between them. This CDR3 spans 13 amino acids. CDR3 protein: CASRWDGVGEQFF. The CDR3 region has the DNA TGTGCCAGCAGGTGGGATGGGGTCGGGGAGCAGTTCTTC.

The chain carries TRBV10-3 and TRBJ2-2; 11 bases are a match to TRBD2. V shed 6 bases, J shed 1 base, and the junction held 7 bases outside the gene matches. This CDR3 spans 17 amino acids. CDR1 and CDR2 from the germline V gene are ENHRY and SYGVKD. Here the CDR3 DNA reads TGTGCCATCAGGAAGACAGGACTAGCGGGGAACACCGGGGAGCTGTTTTTT. It specifies CAIRKTGLAGNTGELFF.

About this clonotype itself: One end of the junction does not line up with germline, which may come from a read error. The chain combines TRBV5-1 with TRBJ2-2; 9 bases fit TRBD1. This CDR3 spans 14 amino acids. Germline V gives CDR1 SGHRS, CDR2 YFSETQ. CDR3 sequence (DNA): TGCGCCACCAGCAGGGACAGGGCCACCGGGGAGCTGTTTTTT. Protein product: CATSRDRATGELFF.

This clonotype was counted between two and nine times. The chain employs TRBV12-3 or TRBV12-4 and TRBJ2-3; D is undetermined. This CDR3 comprises 12 residues. V was pared by 5 bases and J by 3 bases, with 6 bases between. The CDR3 spells CASSGLTDTQYF. DNA for the CDR3: TGTGCCAGCAGTGGATTAACAGATACGCAGTATTTT.

This clonotype was seen more than once but under ten times. The chain joins TRBV9 to TRBJ2-5; 9 nucleotides agree with TRBD2. With V trimmed by 4 bases and J by 3 bases, 4 bases remained unmatched. Germline CDR1 reads SGDLS; CDR2 reads YYNGEE. This CDR3 has 14 amino acids. CDR3 region: CASSRSGRKETQYF. As DNA, the CDR3 is TGTGCCAGCAGCCGTAGCGGGAGAAAAGAGACCCAGTACTTC.

Turning to this clonotype: Possible read error: a much larger clone is one base away. The gene calls are TRBV3-1 and TRBJ2-5, with D perhaps matching TRBD2 (5 bases). CDR1 is LGHDT and CDR2 is YNNKEL in the germline V gene (reference sequence). The CDR3 is 15 residues long. Trimming shortened V by 1 base and J by 7 bases, and 16 bases separated the two germline ends. CDR3 protein: CASSQGGPSGGTQYF. The CDR3 region has the DNA TGTGCCAGCAGCCAAGGCGGGCCCTCAGGAGGGACCCAGTACTTC.

There are a few counts of this clonotype. V is TRBV28 and J is TRBJ1-2, with D unresolved. Germline V gene data show CDR1 as MDHEN and CDR2 as SYDVKM. This CDR3 is 14 amino acids long. The V and J ends lost 5 bases and 0 bases respectively, with 10 bases between them. CDR3 sequence (DNA): TGTGCCAGCAGTCGCAGACTAACTAACTATGGCTACACCTTC. This sequence encodes CASSRRLTNYGYTF.

This clonotype came up a few times. The chain carries TRBV6-5 and TRBJ2-5, with 14 bases identical to TRBD2. Trimming at V came to 2 bases and at J to 4 bases, leaving 6 bases not matched to a gene. Germline V CDR1 and CDR2: MNHEY, SVGAGI. The CDR3 sequence is 17 residues long. In DNA, the CDR3 is TGTGCCAGCAGTTACCGGGGACTAGCGGGAGAGGGAGAGACCCAGTACTTC. It translates to CASSYRGLAGEGETQYF.